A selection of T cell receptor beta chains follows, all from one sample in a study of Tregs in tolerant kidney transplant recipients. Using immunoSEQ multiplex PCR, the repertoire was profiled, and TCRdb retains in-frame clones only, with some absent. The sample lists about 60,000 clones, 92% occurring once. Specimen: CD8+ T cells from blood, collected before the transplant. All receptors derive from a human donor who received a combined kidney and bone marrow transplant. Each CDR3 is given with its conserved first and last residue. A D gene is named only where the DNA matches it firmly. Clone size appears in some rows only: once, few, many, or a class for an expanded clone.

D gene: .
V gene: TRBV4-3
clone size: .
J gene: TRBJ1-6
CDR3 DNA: TGCGCCAGCACACGTTACAGGGAGGGTGATTCACCCCTCCACTTT
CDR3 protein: CASTRYREGDSPLHF

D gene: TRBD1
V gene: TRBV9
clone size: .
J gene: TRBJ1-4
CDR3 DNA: TGTGCCAGCGGACAGGGGTCGATGGATGAAAAACTGTTTTTT
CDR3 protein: CASGQGSMDEKLFF

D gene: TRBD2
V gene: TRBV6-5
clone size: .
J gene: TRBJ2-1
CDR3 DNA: TGTGCCAGCAGTTACTCTGCGGGAGCCTACAATGAGCAGTTCTTC
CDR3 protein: CASSYSAGAYNEQFF

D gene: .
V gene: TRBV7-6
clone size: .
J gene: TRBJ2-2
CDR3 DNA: TGTGCCAGCAGCTTAGGCAGGACCGGGGAGCTGTTTTTT
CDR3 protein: CASSLGRTGELFF

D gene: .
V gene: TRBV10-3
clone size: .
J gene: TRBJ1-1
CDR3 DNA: TGTGCCATCAGTACCGCAGGGGACACTGAAGCTTTCTTT
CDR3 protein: CAISTAGDTEAFF

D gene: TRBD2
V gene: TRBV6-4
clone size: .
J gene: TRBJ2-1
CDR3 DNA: TGTGCCAGCAGTGAAGGGCTAGCGGGCCGTAACAATGAGCAGTTCTTC
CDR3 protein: CASSEGLAGRNNEQFF

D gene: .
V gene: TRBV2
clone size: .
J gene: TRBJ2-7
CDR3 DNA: TGTGCCAGCAGCCTCAGGGCCGCGACAGCTTACGAGCAGTACTTC
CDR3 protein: CASSLRAATAYEQYF

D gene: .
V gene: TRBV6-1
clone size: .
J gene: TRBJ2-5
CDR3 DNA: TGTGCCAGCAGACGGGAAGAGACCCAGTACTTC
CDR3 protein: CASRREETQYF

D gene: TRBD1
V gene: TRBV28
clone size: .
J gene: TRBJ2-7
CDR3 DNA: TGTGCCAGCATAGACAGGGAAGACTACGAGCAGTACTTC
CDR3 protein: CASIDREDYEQYF

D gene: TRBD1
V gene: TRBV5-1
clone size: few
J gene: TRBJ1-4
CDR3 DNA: TGCGCCAGCAGCTACGACAGGGGTAATGAAAAACTGTTTTTT
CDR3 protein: CASSYDRGNEKLFF

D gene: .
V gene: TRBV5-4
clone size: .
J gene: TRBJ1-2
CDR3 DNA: TGTGCCAGCAGCTTGGAATCGACAGCTAACTATGGCTACACCTTC
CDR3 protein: CASSLESTANYGYTF

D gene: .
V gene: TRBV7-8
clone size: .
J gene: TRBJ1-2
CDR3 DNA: TGTGCCAGCAGCTTGGGCACAGGAAACTATGGCTACACCTTC
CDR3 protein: CASSLGTGNYGYTF

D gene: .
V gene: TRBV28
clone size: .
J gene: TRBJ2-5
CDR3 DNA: TGTGCCAGCAGTTTGTTGAGCGATCTAGAGACCCAGTACTTC
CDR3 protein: CASSLLSDLETQYF

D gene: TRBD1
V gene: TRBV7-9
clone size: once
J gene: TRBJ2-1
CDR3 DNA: TGTGCCAGCAGCTACAAGACCGGGACAGGGGACTACAATGAGCAGTTCTTC
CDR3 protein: CASSYKTGTGDYNEQFF

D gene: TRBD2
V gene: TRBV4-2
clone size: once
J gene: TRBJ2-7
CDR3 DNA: TGTGCCAGCAGCCAAGGGCCACCGGGACTAGCGGCCTACGAGCAGTACTTC
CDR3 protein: CASSQGPPGLAAYEQYF

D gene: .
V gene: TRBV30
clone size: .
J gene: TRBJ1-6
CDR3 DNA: TGTGCCTGGAGTGTAGGGTCAGGGGCGAATTCACCCCTCCACTTT
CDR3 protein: CAWSVGSGANSPLHF

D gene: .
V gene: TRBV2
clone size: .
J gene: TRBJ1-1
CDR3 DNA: TGTGCCAACAGACAGACGAACACTGAAGCTTTCTTT
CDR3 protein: CANRQTNTEAFF

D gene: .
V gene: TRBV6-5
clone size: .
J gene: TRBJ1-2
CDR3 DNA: TGTGCCAGCAGTTACTCGAAAGAGAACTATGGCTACACCTTC
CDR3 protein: CASSYSKENYGYTF

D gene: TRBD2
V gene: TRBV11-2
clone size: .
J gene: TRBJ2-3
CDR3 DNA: TGTGCCAGCAGCTTAGTTGGGCTAGCGGGGGATACGCAGTATTTT
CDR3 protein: CASSLVGLAGDTQYF

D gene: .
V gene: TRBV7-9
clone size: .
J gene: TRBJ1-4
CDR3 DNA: TGTGCCAGCAGCTTGTCGACAGGACGAGGGAAAAAACTGTTTTTT
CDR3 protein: CASSLSTGRGKKLFF

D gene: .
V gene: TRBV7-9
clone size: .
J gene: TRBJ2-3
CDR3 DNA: TGTGCCAGCAGCCCGACGGGCGGGCATACAGATACGCAGTATTTT
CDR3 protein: CASSPTGGHTDTQYF

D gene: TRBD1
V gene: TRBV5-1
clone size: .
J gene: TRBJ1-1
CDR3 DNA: TGCGCCAGCAGCTTGGGGTGGGGACAGGGGGGCACTGAAGCTTTCTTT
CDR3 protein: CASSLGWGQGGTEAFF

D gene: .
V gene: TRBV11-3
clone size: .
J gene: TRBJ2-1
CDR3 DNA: TGTGCCAGCAGCTTAACACATGAGCAGTTCTTC
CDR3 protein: CASSLTHEQFF

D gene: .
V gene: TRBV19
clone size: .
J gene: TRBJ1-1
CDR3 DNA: TGTGCCAGTAAGAGGGGGACGCGGGGGGACACTGAAGCTTTCTTT
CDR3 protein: CASKRGTRGDTEAFF

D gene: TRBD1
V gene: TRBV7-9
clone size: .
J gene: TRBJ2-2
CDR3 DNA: TGTGCCAGCAGCTGGACAGGGCCAAACACCGGGGAGCTGTTTTTT
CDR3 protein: CASSWTGPNTGELFF

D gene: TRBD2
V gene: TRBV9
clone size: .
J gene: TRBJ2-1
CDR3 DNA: TGTGCCAGCAGCCCATCTGGCGGGAGGGTCAATGAGCAGTTCTTC
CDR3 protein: CASSPSGGRVNEQFF

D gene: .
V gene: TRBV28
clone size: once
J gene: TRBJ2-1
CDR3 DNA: TGTGCCAGCAGTTTGGCCGAATACAATGAGCAGTTCTTC
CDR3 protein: CASSLAEYNEQFF

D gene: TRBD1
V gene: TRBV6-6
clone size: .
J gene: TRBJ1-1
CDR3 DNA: TGTGCCAGCAGTTACTCCCACGGACAGGGTGAAGCTTTCTTT
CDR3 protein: CASSYSHGQGEAFF

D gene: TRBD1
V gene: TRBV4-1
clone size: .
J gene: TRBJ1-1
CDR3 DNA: TGCGCCAGCAGCCAAGTAGGACAGGGGAACACTGAAGCTTTCTTT
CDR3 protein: CASSQVGQGNTEAFF

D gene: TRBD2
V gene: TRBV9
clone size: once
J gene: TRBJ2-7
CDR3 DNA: TGTGCCAGCAGCGTAGGGACTAGCGGGGCCTACGAGCAGTACTTC
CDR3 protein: CASSVGTSGAYEQYF

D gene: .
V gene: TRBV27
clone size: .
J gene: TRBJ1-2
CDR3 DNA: TGTGCCAGCAGTTTATTACACCCGCTGAACTATGGCTACACCTTC
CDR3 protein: CASSLLHPLNYGYTF

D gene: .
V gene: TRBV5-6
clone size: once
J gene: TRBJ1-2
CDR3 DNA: TGTGCCAGCAGCTTGGTTTCTTGGGACTTTGGCTACACCTTC
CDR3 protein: CASSLVSWDFGYTF

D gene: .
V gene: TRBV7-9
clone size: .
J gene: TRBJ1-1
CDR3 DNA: TGTGCCAGCAGCTTCGGGGAGCCTGAAGCTTTCTTT
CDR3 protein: CASSFGEPEAFF

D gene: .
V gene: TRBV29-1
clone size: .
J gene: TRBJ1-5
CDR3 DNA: TGCAGCGTCGGGAATCCAGAAGGTCAGCCCCAGCATTTT
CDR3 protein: CSVGNPEGQPQHF

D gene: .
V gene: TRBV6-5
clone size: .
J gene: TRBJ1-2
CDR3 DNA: TGTGCCAGCAGATCAACAGGGAGGGATGGCTACACCTTC
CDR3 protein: CASRSTGRDGYTF

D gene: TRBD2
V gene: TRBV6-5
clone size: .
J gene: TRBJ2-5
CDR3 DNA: TGTGCCAGCAGTTACACTAGCGGGAGTGAGACCCAGTACTTC
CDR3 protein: CASSYTSGSETQYF

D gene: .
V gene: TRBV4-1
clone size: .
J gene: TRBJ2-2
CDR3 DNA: TGCGCCAGCAGCCAAAAACCCGCAGGGGCGAACACCGGGGAGCTGTTTTTT
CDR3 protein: CASSQKPAGANTGELFF

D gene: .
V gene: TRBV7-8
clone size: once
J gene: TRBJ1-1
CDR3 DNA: TGTGCCAGCAGCCCAATGGGACATCGGGGCAAAGCTTTCTTT
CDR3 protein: CASSPMGHRGKAFF

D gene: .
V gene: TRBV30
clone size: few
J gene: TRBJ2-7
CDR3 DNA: TGTGCCTGGAGTTACACCTACGAGCAGTACTTC
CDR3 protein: CAWSYTYEQYF

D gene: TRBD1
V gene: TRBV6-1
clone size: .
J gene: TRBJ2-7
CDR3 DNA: TGTGCCAGCAGTGAAGCCGCAGGGGGTTACGAGCAGTACTTC
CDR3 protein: CASSEAAGGYEQYF

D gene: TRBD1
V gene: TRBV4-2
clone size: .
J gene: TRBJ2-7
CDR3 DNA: TGTGCCAGCAGCCCGGGACAGAGTTCCTACGAGCAGTACTTC
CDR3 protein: CASSPGQSSYEQYF

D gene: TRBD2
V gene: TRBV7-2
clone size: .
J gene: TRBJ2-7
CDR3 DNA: TGTGCCAGCAGCTCCTCAGCGGGGTGGTTCTACGAGCAGTACTTC
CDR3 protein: CASSSSAGWFYEQYF

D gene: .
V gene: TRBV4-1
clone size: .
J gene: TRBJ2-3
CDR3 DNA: TGCGCCAGCAGCCAAGGGGTTTTTTCGGGGACACCTGGGGATACGCAGTATTTT
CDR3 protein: CASSQGVFSGTPGDTQYF

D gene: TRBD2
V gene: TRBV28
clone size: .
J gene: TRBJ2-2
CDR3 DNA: TGTGCCAGCAGTTTATCCCGGGGACTAGCGGGGGGCCGGGGCACCGGGGAGCTGTTTTTT
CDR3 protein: CASSLSRGLAGGRGTGELFF

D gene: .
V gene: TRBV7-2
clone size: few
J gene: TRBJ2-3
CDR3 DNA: TGTGCCGTACAGCTGCGGGGTGGGGGAGATACGCAGTATTTT
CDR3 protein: CAVQLRGGGDTQYF

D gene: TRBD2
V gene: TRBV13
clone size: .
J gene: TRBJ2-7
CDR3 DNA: TGTGCCAGCAGCTTAGGAATGGGCGGGGGGGCCCGCGAGCAGTACTTC
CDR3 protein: CASSLGMGGGAREQYF

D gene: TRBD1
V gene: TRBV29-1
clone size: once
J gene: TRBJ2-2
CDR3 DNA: TGCAGCGTTGGGACAGGGTCCGGGGAGCTGTTTTTT
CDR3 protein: CSVGTGSGELFF

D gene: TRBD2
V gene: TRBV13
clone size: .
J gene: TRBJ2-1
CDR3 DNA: TGTGCCAGCAGCGACCGGACTAGCGGGAGGACCTACAATGAGCAGTTCTTC
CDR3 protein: CASSDRTSGRTYNEQFF

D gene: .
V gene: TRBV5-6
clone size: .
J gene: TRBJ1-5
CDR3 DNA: TGTGCCAGCAGCTTGGAGGGAGGGTTCAATCAGCCCCAGCATTTT
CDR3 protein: CASSLEGGFNQPQHF

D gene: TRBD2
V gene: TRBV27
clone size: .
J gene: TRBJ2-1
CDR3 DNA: TGTGCCAGCAGTGGGCTAGCGGGCTTCAATGAGCAGTTCTTC
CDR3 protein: CASSGLAGFNEQFF

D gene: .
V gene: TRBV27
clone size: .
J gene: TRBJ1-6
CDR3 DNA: TGTGCCAGCAGTTTTATAGGGACACAAAGTTATAATTCACCCCTCCACTTT
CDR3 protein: CASSFIGTQSYNSPLHF

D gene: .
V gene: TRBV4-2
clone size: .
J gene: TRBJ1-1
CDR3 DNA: TGTGCCAGCAGCCAAGAGGGGGCCCCAGCTAAAGCTTTCTTT
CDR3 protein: CASSQEGAPAKAFF

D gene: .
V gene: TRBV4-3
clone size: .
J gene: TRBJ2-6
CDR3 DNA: TGCGCCAGCAGCCAAGAGTTTATTCAGGTCCTCTCCTCCTCTGGGGCCAACGTCCTGACTTTC
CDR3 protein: CASSQEFIQVLSSSGANVLTF

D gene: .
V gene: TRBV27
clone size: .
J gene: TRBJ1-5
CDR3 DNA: TGTGCCAGCAGGCCCTTAGCCGGACGGACTAATCAGCCCCAGCATTTT
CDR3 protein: CASRPLAGRTNQPQHF

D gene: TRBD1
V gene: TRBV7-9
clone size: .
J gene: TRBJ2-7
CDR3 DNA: TGTGCCAGCAGCGGGACAGGGGGCGGTTACGAGCAGTACTTC
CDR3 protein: CASSGTGGGYEQYF

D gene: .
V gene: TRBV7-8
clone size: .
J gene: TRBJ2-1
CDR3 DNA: TGTGCCAGCAGCTTATTTACAGGGACCTCTAGTGAGCAGTTCTTC
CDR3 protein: CASSLFTGTSSEQFF

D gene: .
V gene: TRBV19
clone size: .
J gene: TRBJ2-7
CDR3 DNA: TGTGCCAGTAGCCGACTGGAAAGCTCCTACGAGCAGTACTTC
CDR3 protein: CASSRLESSYEQYF